This TCR beta chain was sequenced for a study of cytomegalovirus exposure and HLA in healthy donors. This clone showed up just a few times. 60 Vbeta and 13 Jbeta primers were used in PCR. TCRdb's copy holds only in-frame clones and misses some; the assay was immunoSEQ multiplex PCR. The repertoire holds about 110,000 clones, with approximately 15% as singletons. Looked up from germline, CDR1 is KGHSH and CDR2 is LQKENI. V lost 3 bases and J lost 1; bases outside the gene matches: 7. The CDR3 runs 18 residues. This sequence joins TRBV18 and TRBJ2-6, with 9 bases matching TRBD1. Sequences were obtained from PBMCs. The receptor was derived from a young woman in good health and CMV-seronegative. CDR3 DNA: TGTGCCAGCTCACCGAGGGACAGGGTACTTTCTGGGGCCAACGTCCTGACTTTC. It specifies CASSPRDRVLSGANVLTF. Full variable domain (outside the CDR3, taken from reference TRBV18 and TRBJ2-6): NAGVMQNPRHLVRRRGQEARLRCSPMKGHSHVYWYRQLPEEGLKFMVYLQKENIIDESGMPKERFSAEFPKEGPSILRIQQVVRGDSAAYFCASSPRDRVLSGANVLTFGAGSRLTVL.